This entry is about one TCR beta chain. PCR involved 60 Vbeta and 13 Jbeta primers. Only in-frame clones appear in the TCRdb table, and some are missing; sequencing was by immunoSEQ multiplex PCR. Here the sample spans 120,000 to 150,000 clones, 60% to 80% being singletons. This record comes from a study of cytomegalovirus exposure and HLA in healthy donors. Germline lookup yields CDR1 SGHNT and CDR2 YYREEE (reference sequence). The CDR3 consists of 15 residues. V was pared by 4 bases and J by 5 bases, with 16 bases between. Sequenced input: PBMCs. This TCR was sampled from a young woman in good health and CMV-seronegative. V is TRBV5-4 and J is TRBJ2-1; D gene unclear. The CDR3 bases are TGTGCCAGCAGCCCGATACCTAAAATCCACAATGAGCAGTTCTTC. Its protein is CASSPIPKIHNEQFF. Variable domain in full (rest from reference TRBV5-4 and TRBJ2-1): ETGVTQSPTHLIKTRGQQVTLRCSSQSGHNTVSWYQQALGQGPQFIFQYYREEENGRGNFPPRFSGLQFPNYSSELNVNALELDDSALYLCASSPIPKIHNEQFFGPGTRLTVL.